This T cell receptor beta chain was captured in a study of blood T cell repertoires in COVID-19. V was clipped by 6 bases and J by 7 bases; unmatched bases: 8. Germline values: CDR1 MNHNY, CDR2 SVGAGI (reference sequence). This CDR3 spans 14 amino acids. Authors' analysis steps: Counts of nucleated cells, estimated from reference gene primer amplification, were obtained. The repertoire was sequenced with immunoSEQ multiplex PCR; TCRdb's copy has only in-frame clones and lacks some. The DNA gave D and trimming, while V, J and clone size come from that table. The table records under 200,000 clones, more than 75% of them present only once.

Sequencing was carried out using peripheral blood. V gene TRBV6-6 combines with J gene TRBJ1-4, with 7 nucleotides matching TRBD1. This TCR was recovered from a man between 65 and 80 years old with acute or convalescent COVID-19. CDR3 region: CASRRGQEGEKLFF. CDR3 coding DNA: TGTGCCAGCAGGAGAGGACAGGAGGGTGAAAAACTGTTTTTT.